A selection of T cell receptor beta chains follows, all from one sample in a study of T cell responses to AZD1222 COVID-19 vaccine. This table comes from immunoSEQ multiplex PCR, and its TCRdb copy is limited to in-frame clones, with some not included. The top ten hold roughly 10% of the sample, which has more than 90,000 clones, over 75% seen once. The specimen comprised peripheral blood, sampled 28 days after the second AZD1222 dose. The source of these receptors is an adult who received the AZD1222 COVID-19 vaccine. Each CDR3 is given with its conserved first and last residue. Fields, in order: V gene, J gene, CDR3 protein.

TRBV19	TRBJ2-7	CATSYEQYF
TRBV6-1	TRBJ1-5	CASSVTGGVGGPQHF
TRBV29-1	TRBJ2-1	CSVARPSGRSIQGDEQFF
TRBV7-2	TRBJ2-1	CASSFPRPEQFF
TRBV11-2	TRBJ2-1	CASSLGLTNEQFF
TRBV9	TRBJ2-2	CASSVAVQGTGELFF
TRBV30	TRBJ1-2	CAWSISRNYGYTF
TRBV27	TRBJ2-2	CASSSLAGAGTGELFF
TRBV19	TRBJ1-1	CASTPTGLTEAFF
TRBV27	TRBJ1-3	CASRHKQGVAGNTIYF
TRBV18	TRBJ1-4	CASSPTPTREKLFF
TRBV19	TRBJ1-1	CASSSGGINTEAFF
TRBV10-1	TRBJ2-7	CASLGGGAGSEQYF
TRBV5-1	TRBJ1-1	CASSLTQGTRNTEAFF
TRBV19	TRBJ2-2	CASLQTRDRGPTGELFF
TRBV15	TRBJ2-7	CATSRKGQGSVEQYF
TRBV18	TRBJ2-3	CASSPRDRGTDTQYF
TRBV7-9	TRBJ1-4	CASSLLGFGGKLFF
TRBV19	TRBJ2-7	CASSSRPSYEQYF
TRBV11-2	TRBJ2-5	CASSRDREETQYF
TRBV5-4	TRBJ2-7	CASSPRQSSYEQYF
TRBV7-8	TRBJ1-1	CASSPLQGWNTEAFF
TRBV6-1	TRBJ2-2	CASKPWSTGELFF
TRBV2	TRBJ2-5	CASRVEVSETQYF
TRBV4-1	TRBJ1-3	CASSPDRVRNTIYF
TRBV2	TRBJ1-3	CASSEWSGSGNTIYF
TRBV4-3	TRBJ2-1	CASSQDYDAYNEQFF
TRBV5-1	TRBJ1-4	CASSSGQENEKLFF
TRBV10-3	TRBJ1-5	CAISERTGDQPQHF
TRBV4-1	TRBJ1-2	CASSQGGTEMLANYGYTF